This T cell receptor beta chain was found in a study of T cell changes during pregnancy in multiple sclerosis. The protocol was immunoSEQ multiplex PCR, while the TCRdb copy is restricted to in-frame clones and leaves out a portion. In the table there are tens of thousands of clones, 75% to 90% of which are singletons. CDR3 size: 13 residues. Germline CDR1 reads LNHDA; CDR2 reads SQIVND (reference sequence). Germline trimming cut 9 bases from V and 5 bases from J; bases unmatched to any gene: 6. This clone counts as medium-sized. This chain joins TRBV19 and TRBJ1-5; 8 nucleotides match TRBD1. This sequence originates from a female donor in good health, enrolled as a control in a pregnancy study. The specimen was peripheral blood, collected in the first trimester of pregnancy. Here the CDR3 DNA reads TGTGCCAGCGACAGGGGTGTATATCAGCCCCAGCATTTT. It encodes CASDRGVYQPQHF. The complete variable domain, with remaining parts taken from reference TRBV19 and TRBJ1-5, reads DGGITQSPKYLFRKEGQNVTLSCEQNLNHDAMYWYRQDPGQGLRLIYYSQIVNDFQKGDIAEGYSVSREKKESFPLTVTSAQKNPTAFYLCASDRGVYQPQHFGDGTRLSIL.